This TCR beta chain was obtained from a study of regulatory T cells in long-lasting Graves disease. General study results and limits: Clonotypes that were public and shared totalled 2,741 in persistent patients versus approximately 970 in new patients. Persistent disease showed a preference for TRBV28, TRBJ1-2 and TRBJ2-5. Thyroid tissue was not studied; only peripheral blood was.

Noted time point: newly diagnosed GD, antithyroid drugs for less than 3 months. Making the TCR library involved RNA that had been extracted from PBMCs. Construction of TCR beta libraries relied on iRepertoire HTBI primers and on Arm-PCR targeting CDR3 regions. Source study methods: Identified across the samples were 50 to 70 TRBV segments and approximately 14 TRBJ segments. TCRdb re-called the multiplex PCR reads with MiXCR, one entry per CDR3 protein. None of the V and J calls come from the authors' own analysis; TCRdb made them. The data contain around 480,000 distinct CDR3 sequences, around 15% of them seen just once; the ten biggest clones take up 9% to 15%. The CDR3 extends over 15 amino acids. The V end was cut by 0 bases, the J end by 2 bases, with 11 bases between. Germline lookup yields CDR1 SGDLS and CDR2 YYNGEE. With regard to this clonotype: The antigen remains undetermined.

These data also formed part of another study, on T cells in Graves' hyperthyroidism and ophthalmopathy.

The sequence came from a man aged 40-55 years with Graves disease. The sample here was peripheral blood mononuclear cells (PBMCs), taken at new diagnosis, from a patient treated with antithyroid drugs. The chain employs TRBV9 and TRBJ2-5; the D is unclear. The CDR3 sequence is CASSVAVTNQETQYF. The CDR3 region has the DNA TGTGCCAGCAGCGTAGCTGTCACGAATCAAGAGACCCAGTACTTC.